The rows below give T cell receptor beta chains drawn from one sample of a study of long-term antiretroviral therapy in people with HIV. TCRdb keeps only in-frame clones here, not all; method: immunoSEQ multiplex PCR. The table records roughly 28,000 clones, about 81% of them present only once. The source was unsorted PBMCs, collected 2.9 years after starting antiretroviral therapy. These receptor sequences come from a man aged 45-60 years with HIV. The CDR3 runs from the conserved cysteine through the conserved F or W. The D gene is left open where the match is weak. Rows give clone size only sometimes, using once, few, many, or a class for an expanded clone.

. TRBJ2-5 11 . TRBV28 TGTGCCAGCAGAGATCGGAAGACCCAGTACTTC CASRDRKTQYF
TRBD1 TRBJ2-1 14 . TRBV15 TGTGCCACCAGCAGCCTGGGACAGGGGCATGAGCAGTTCTTC CATSSLGQGHEQFF
. TRBJ1-3 17 . TRBV13 TGTGCCAGCAGCGGCGTCGGGCAGTCCTACTCTGGAAACACCATATATTTT CASSGVGQSYSGNTIYF
. TRBJ2-1 14 once TRBV2 TGTGCCAGCAGTGAAATAGGGCTGAGGGGTGAGCAGTTCTTC CASSEIGLRGEQFF
. TRBJ1-2 16 . TRBV11-2 TGTGCCAGCAGCTTAGATCGGGTTGAGGGGAACTATGGCTACACCTTC CASSLDRVEGNYGYTF
. TRBJ1-5 14 . TRBV18 TGTGCCAGCTCCCCGGCCAGGTACAATCAGCCCCAGCATTTT CASSPARYNQPQHF
TRBD2 TRBJ2-5 15 . TRBV4-1 TGCGCCAGCAGCGTTGGACTAGCGGGGGTTGAGACCCAGTACTTC CASSVGLAGVETQYF
TRBD1 TRBJ2-7 14 medium-sized TRBV11-2 TGTGCCAGCAGGGGACAGGGGGGGAACTACGAGCAGTACTTC CASRGQGGNYEQYF
. TRBJ2-7 12 few TRBV5-6 TGTGCCAGCAGCTTGGTTCAGGGGGAGCAGTACTTC CASSLVQGEQYF
. TRBJ2-5 15 once TRBV11-2 TGTGCCAGCAGCTCCACTACGGGGGCCCAAGAGACCCAGTACTTC CASSSTTGAQETQYF
. TRBJ2-7 14 . TRBV28 TGTGCCAGCAGTTTACAGGAAGGTGTTGTCGAGCAGTACTTC CASSLQEGVVEQYF
TRBD1 TRBJ1-5 17 . TRBV7-4 TGTGCCAGCAGCTTAGTAGGACAGGGGGCGTTGAATCAGCCCCAGCATTTT CASSLVGQGALNQPQHF
. TRBJ1-3 12 few TRBV10-3 TGTGCCATCCCAGGGGTCGGAAACACCATATATTTT CAIPGVGNTIYF